The rows below give T cell receptor beta chains drawn from one sample of a study of vaccination and CD4 T cells after COVID-19. TCRdb re-called the PCR reads with MiXCR, one entry per CDR3 protein. The table records 7,100 or so distinct CDR3 sequences, around 40% of them present only once. What these receptors recognize is not known. The sequenced material came from CD4+ T cells from blood, cultured in vitro. The receptors stem from a human donor in good health. Both conserved end residues are part of each CDR3. Fields, in order: D gene, V gene, J gene, clone size, CDR3 protein, CDR3 DNA. A D gene is named only where the DNA matches it firmly. Expanded clones are given a class, and other clones once, few, many or no size at all.

D: TRBD2; V: TRBV2; J: TRBJ2-5; size: once; CDR3: CASGRTSGGQETQYF; DNA: TGTGCCAGCGGACGGACTAGCGGGGGACAAGAGACCCAGTACTTT
D: NA; V: TRBV29-1; J: TRBJ1-5; size: NA; CDR3: CSVVAGQHGNQPQHF; DNA: TGCAGCGTTGTGGCAGGTCAACATGGCAATCAGCCCCAGCATTTT
D: NA; V: TRBV7-2; J: TRBJ2-5; size: NA; CDR3: CASSFQTGGETQYF; DNA: TGTGCCAGCAGCTTCCAAACAGGCGGGGAGACCCAGTACTTC
D: NA; V: TRBV2; J: TRBJ1-5; size: NA; CDR3: CASSEGGYQPQHF; DNA: TGTGCCAGCAGTGAGGGGGGATATCAGCCCCAGCATTTT
D: NA; V: TRBV12-3/TRBV12-4; J: TRBJ1-1; size: NA; CDR3: CASSSHGTGNTEAFF; DNA: TGTGCCAGCAGTTCCCACGGGACGGGGAACACTGAAGCTTTCTTT
D: TRBD2; V: TRBV25-1; J: TRBJ2-3; size: few; CDR3: CASSGSGTSGGNTQYF; DNA: TGTGCCAGCAGTGGGTCCGGGACTAGCGGGGGAAATACGCAGTATTTT
D: TRBD1; V: TRBV6-1; J: TRBJ1-1; size: NA; CDR3: CASNIAGGTEAFF; DNA: TGTGCCAGCAATATTGCAGGGGGCACTGAAGCTTTCTTT
D: TRBD1; V: TRBV7-3; J: TRBJ2-7; size: NA; CDR3: CASSLTGQGIYEQYF; DNA: TGTGCCAGCAGCTTAACGGGACAGGGCATCTACGAGCAGTACTTC
D: TRBD2; V: TRBV6-4; J: TRBJ2-3; size: NA; CDR3: CASSDTAGGPYTQYF; DNA: TGTGCCAGCAGTGATACAGCGGGGGGGCCATATACGCAGTATTTT
D: NA; V: TRBV10-2; J: TRBJ2-3; size: few; CDR3: CASKGFGTDTQYF; DNA: TGCGCCAGCAAAGGGTTTGGGACAGATACGCAGTATTTT
D: TRBD2; V: TRBV20-1; J: TRBJ2-3; size: NA; CDR3: CSARVGLGVDTQYF; DNA: TGCAGTGCTAGGGTAGGACTAGGAGTAGATACGCAGTATTTT
D: NA; V: TRBV6-4; J: TRBJ2-2; size: once; CDR3: CASSVSLENTGELFF; DNA: TGTGCCAGCAGTGTTTCTTTGGAGAACACCGGGGAGCTGTTTTTT
D: NA; V: TRBV30; J: TRBJ1-5; size: NA; CDR3: CAWSVGRDKPQHF; DNA: TGTGCCTGGAGTGTAGGACGCGATAAGCCCCAGCATTTT
D: NA; V: TRBV7-3; J: TRBJ1-2; size: few; CDR3: CASSLSPKTDQSTF; DNA: TGTGCCAGCAGCTTAAGCCCTAAGACGGATCAGTCCACCTTC
D: NA; V: TRBV9; J: TRBJ2-1; size: few; CDR3: CASSGSNEQFF; DNA: TGTGCCAGCAGCGGATCCAATGAGCAGTTCTTC
D: NA; V: TRBV20-1; J: TRBJ1-3; size: medium-sized; CDR3: CSARGGTGVDTIYF; DNA: TGCAGTGCTAGAGGTGGGACCGGGGTGGACACCATATATTTT
D: NA; V: TRBV7-3; J: TRBJ2-2; size: once; CDR3: CASSLRGKGTGELFF; DNA: TGTGCCAGCAGCTTAAGGGGGAAAGGGACCGGGGAGCTGTTTTTT
D: TRBD1; V: TRBV5-1; J: TRBJ1-5; size: NA; CDR3: CASSGGSGGQPQHF; DNA: TGCGCCAGCAGCGGGGGGTCAGGGGGCCAGCCCCAGCATTTT
D: TRBD2; V: TRBV20-1; J: TRBJ2-3; size: few; CDR3: CSASKRGGGDTQYF; DNA: TGCAGTGCCTCTAAGCGGGGGGGTGGAGATACGCAGTATTTT
D: TRBD1; V: TRBV20-1; J: TRBJ2-7; size: NA; CDR3: CSAWTGGGEQYF; DNA: TGCAGTGCTTGGACAGGGGGCGGTGAGCAGTACTTC
D: TRBD1; V: TRBV20-1; J: TRBJ1-5; size: NA; CDR3: CSARGTGDQPQHF; DNA: TGCAGTGCTAGGGGGACAGGTGACCAGCCCCAGCATTTT
D: NA; V: TRBV20-1; J: TRBJ1-2; size: NA; CDR3: CSAINPGTAFYGYTF; DNA: TGCAGTGCCATAAACCCCGGGACGGCTTTTTATGGCTACACCTTC
D: NA; V: TRBV7-9; J: TRBJ1-2; size: NA; CDR3: CASSKLQGFNYGYTF; DNA: TGTGCCAGCAGCAAACTACAGGGATTTAACTATGGCTACACCTTC
D: NA; V: TRBV7-9; J: TRBJ2-7; size: NA; CDR3: CASSFLGSAEQYF; DNA: TGTGCCAGCAGCTTCTTAGGGTCTGCCGAGCAGTACTTC
D: TRBD1; V: TRBV7-9; J: TRBJ1-4; size: NA; CDR3: CASSRGTGWEKLFF; DNA: TGTGCCAGCAGCAGGGGGACAGGGTGGGAAAAACTGTTTTTT
D: NA; V: TRBV6-5; J: TRBJ1-2; size: NA; CDR3: CASSYTDPGLSYGYTF; DNA: TGTGCCAGCAGTTACACGGACCCGGGACTGAGCTATGGCTACACCTTC
D: TRBD1; V: TRBV7-6; J: TRBJ2-5; size: NA; CDR3: CASSIAEGQGGTQYF; DNA: TGTGCCAGCAGCATCGCCGAGGGACAGGGAGGGACCCAGTACTTC
D: TRBD1; V: TRBV19; J: TRBJ2-7; size: few; CDR3: CASSTGQGLYEQYF; DNA: TGTGCCAGTAGTACCGGACAGGGTCTCTACGAGCAGTACTTC
D: NA; V: TRBV7-2; J: TRBJ1-1; size: NA; CDR3: CASSRTRDRMNTEAFF; DNA: TGTGCCAGCAGCCGCACTCGGGATCGCATGAACACTGAAGCTTTCTTT
D: NA; V: TRBV6-5; J: TRBJ2-5; size: few; CDR3: CASSYWQGETQYF; DNA: TGTGCCAGCAGTTACTGGCAGGGAGAGACCCAGTACTTC
D: NA; V: TRBV20-1; J: TRBJ2-7; size: few; CDR3: CSARRGPYEQYF; DNA: TGCAGTGCTAGGCGGGGCCCCTACGAGCAGTACTTC
D: NA; V: TRBV27; J: TRBJ2-2; size: NA; CDR3: CASKVYSGNTGELFF; DNA: TGTGCCAGCAAAGTATATTCCGGGAACACCGGGGAGCTGTTTTTT
D: TRBD1; V: TRBV5-1; J: TRBJ1-5; size: NA; CDR3: CASSETGDNQPQHF; DNA: TGCGCCAGCAGCGAGACAGGGGACAATCAGCCCCAGCATTTT
D: TRBD1; V: TRBV19; J: TRBJ1-2; size: NA; CDR3: CASSVGGNANYGYTF; DNA: TGTGCCAGTAGCGTAGGGGGCAATGCTAACTATGGCTACACCTTC
D: NA; V: TRBV10-1; J: TRBJ2-6; size: NA; CDR3: CASSDSGANVLTF; DNA: TGCGCCAGCAGTGATTCCGGGGCCAACGTCCTGACTTTC
D: NA; V: TRBV27; J: TRBJ2-1; size: NA; CDR3: CASSSSVTSYNEQFF; DNA: TGTGCCAGCAGTTCCAGTGTCACTTCCTACAATGAGCAGTTCTTC
D: NA; V: TRBV4-1; J: TRBJ1-2; size: NA; CDR3: CASSQDRLANYGYTF; DNA: TGCGCCAGCAGCCAAGACAGGCTCGCTAACTATGGCTACACCTTC
D: NA; V: TRBV7-9; J: TRBJ1-2; size: NA; CDR3: CASSPQGINYGYTF; DNA: TGTGCCAGCAGCCCCCAGGGCATTAACTATGGCTACACCTTC
D: TRBD1; V: TRBV15; J: TRBJ1-1; size: few; CDR3: CATSGLDRGITEAFF; DNA: TGTGCCACCAGCGGTTTGGACAGGGGTATTACTGAAGCTTTCTTT
D: NA; V: TRBV5-4; J: TRBJ1-3; size: NA; CDR3: CASSWGSGNTIYF; DNA: TGTGCCAGCAGCTGGGGCTCTGGAAACACCATATATTTT
D: NA; V: TRBV20-1; J: TRBJ1-2; size: NA; CDR3: CSARDEGGHGYTF; DNA: TGCAGTGCTAGAGATGAGGGGGGTCATGGCTACACCTTC
D: TRBD1; V: TRBV6-1; J: TRBJ1-2; size: few; CDR3: CASNRQGRDYTF; DNA: TGTGCCAGCAATAGACAGGGTCGAGACTACACCTTC
D: NA; V: TRBV27; J: TRBJ1-2; size: NA; CDR3: CASSLSAGGVLGYTF; DNA: TGTGCCAGCAGTTTATCGGCCGGGGGCGTCTTGGGCTACACCTTC
D: NA; V: TRBV7-9; J: TRBJ1-5; size: NA; CDR3: CASSLGDSNQPQHF; DNA: TGTGCCAGCAGCTTAGGGGACAGCAATCAGCCCCAGCATTTT
D: TRBD2; V: TRBV27; J: TRBJ2-5; size: once; CDR3: CASSFGTSGGVGTQYF; DNA: TGTGCCAGCAGTTTCGGGACTAGCGGGGGGGTCGGGACCCAGTACTTC
D: NA; V: TRBV12-3/TRBV12-4; J: TRBJ2-2; size: NA; CDR3: CASSFRGGGTGELFF; DNA: TGTGCCAGCAGTTTCAGGGGAGGTGGCACCGGGGAGCTGTTTTTT
D: NA; V: TRBV28; J: TRBJ2-6; size: NA; CDR3: CASSHPGGANVLTF; DNA: TGTGCCAGCAGCCACCCGGGAGGGGCCAACGTCCTGACTTTC
D: NA; V: TRBV6-1; J: TRBJ1-5; size: NA; CDR3: CASIAGVGNNQPQHF; DNA: TGTGCCAGCATCGCAGGGGTAGGTAACAATCAGCCCCAGCATTTT
D: TRBD1; V: TRBV20-1; J: TRBJ2-7; size: NA; CDR3: CSASDGTGGSEQYF; DNA: TGCAGTGCTTCCGACGGGACAGGGGGCAGCGAGCAGTACTTC
D: TRBD1; V: TRBV20-1; J: TRBJ1-1; size: few; CDR3: CSAPDRGWDTEAFF; DNA: TGCAGTGCCCCGGACAGGGGGTGGGACACTGAAGCTTTCTTT
D: TRBD1; V: TRBV5-6; J: TRBJ1-2; size: NA; CDR3: CASSLEGAYGYTF; DNA: TGTGCCAGCAGCTTGGAGGGGGCCTATGGCTACACCTTC